Listed below are T cell receptor beta chains from one sample, sequenced in a study of T cell repertoires in cytomegalovirus infection. TCRdb reanalysed the reads using MiXCR and keeps one entry per CDR3 protein. The repertoire holds hundreds of thousands of distinct CDR3 sequences, around 10% seen once, with about a tenth in the top ten. Material for sequencing was PBMCs. These receptor sequences come from a human donor in good health (CMV status not recorded). Some clones in this sample may be carry-over from other donors' samples. The CDR3 runs from the conserved cysteine through the conserved F or W. Fields, in order: J gene, clone size, D gene, V gene, CDR3 protein, CDR3 DNA. D genes are given only for firm matches. Rows may omit the clone size; those that give it use once, few, many or a size class.

j_call: TRBJ2-5
clone_size: many
d_call: TRBD1
v_call: TRBV11-2
cdr3_aa: CASSLDQGGLKTQYF
cdr3_nt: TGTGCCAGCAGCTTAGATCAAGGGGGCCTGAAGACCCAGTACTTC

j_call: TRBJ2-7
clone_size: many
d_call: -
v_call: TRBV7-8
cdr3_aa: CASSLAPQDGSSLDQEQYF
cdr3_nt: TGTGCCAGCAGCTTAGCGCCACAGGACGGGTCTAGCCTAGACCAAGAGCAGTACTTC

j_call: TRBJ1-6
clone_size: -
d_call: -
v_call: TRBV19
cdr3_aa: CASSIEDGKNSPLHF
cdr3_nt: TGTGCCAGTAGTATAGAAGACGGGAAAAATTCACCCCTCCACTTT

j_call: TRBJ2-2
clone_size: few
d_call: -
v_call: TRBV9
cdr3_aa: CASSARGDGYTGELFF
cdr3_nt: TGTGCCAGCAGCGCGAGGGGGGACGGATACACCGGGGAGCTGTTTTTT

j_call: TRBJ2-1
clone_size: -
d_call: -
v_call: TRBV5-1
cdr3_aa: CASKWGSSNEQFF
cdr3_nt: TGCGCCAGCAAGTGGGGGAGTTCCAATGAGCAGTTCTTC

j_call: TRBJ2-7
clone_size: few
d_call: -
v_call: TRBV18
cdr3_aa: CASSPQGGNFYEQYF
cdr3_nt: TGTGCCAGCTCACCACAGGGGGGAAACTTCTACGAGCAGTACTTC

j_call: TRBJ1-6
clone_size: many
d_call: -
v_call: TRBV18
cdr3_aa: CASSPSKESPLHF
cdr3_nt: TGTGCCAGCTCACCTAGTAAAGAATCACCCCTCCACTTT

j_call: TRBJ1-1
clone_size: -
d_call: TRBD1
v_call: TRBV5-4
cdr3_aa: CASSLGGTGLRNTEAFF
cdr3_nt: TGTGCCAGCAGCTTGGGAGGGACAGGGCTGAGGAACACTGAAGCTTTCTTT

j_call: TRBJ1-1
clone_size: many
d_call: -
v_call: TRBV2
cdr3_aa: CASSEEGRRIAFF
cdr3_nt: TGTGCCAGCAGTGAAGAGGGCAGGAGAATAGCTTTCTTT

j_call: TRBJ2-7
clone_size: many
d_call: -
v_call: TRBV7-8
cdr3_aa: CASSSGQGSLEQYF
cdr3_nt: TGTGCCAGCAGCTCAGGACAAGGCTCTTTGGAGCAGTACTTC

j_call: TRBJ1-2
clone_size: many
d_call: -
v_call: TRBV11-2
cdr3_aa: CASSSLRDYGYTF
cdr3_nt: TGTGCCAGCAGCTCTCTCCGGGACTATGGCTACACCTTC

j_call: TRBJ2-4
clone_size: many
d_call: -
v_call: TRBV6-1
cdr3_aa: CASFWLAKNIQYF
cdr3_nt: TGTGCCAGCTTTTGGTTAGCCAAAAACATTCAGTACTTC

j_call: TRBJ1-1
clone_size: many
d_call: -
v_call: TRBV7-9
cdr3_aa: CASSATRPGTEAFF
cdr3_nt: TGTGCCAGCAGCGCGACACGACCAGGCACTGAAGCTTTCTTT

j_call: TRBJ2-6
clone_size: many
d_call: -
v_call: TRBV7-8
cdr3_aa: CASSFNQGFSGANVLTF
cdr3_nt: TGTGCCAGCAGCTTTAATCAAGGCTTCTCTGGGGCCAACGTCCTGACTTTC

j_call: TRBJ2-1
clone_size: few
d_call: TRBD2
v_call: TRBV20-1
cdr3_aa: CSARVSGGAEQFF
cdr3_nt: TGCAGTGCTAGAGTTAGCGGGGGGGCTGAGCAGTTCTTC

j_call: TRBJ1-2
clone_size: few
d_call: -
v_call: TRBV9
cdr3_aa: CASTSDAASGYGYTF
cdr3_nt: TGTGCCAGCACCTCAGATGCAGCGTCGGGTTATGGCTACACCTTC

j_call: TRBJ1-1
clone_size: many
d_call: -
v_call: TRBV14
cdr3_aa: CASSTRRGSRTEAFF
cdr3_nt: TGTGCCAGCAGCACCAGACGGGGTTCAAGGACTGAAGCTTTCTTT

j_call: TRBJ2-2
clone_size: -
d_call: -
v_call: TRBV6-1
cdr3_aa: CASSRVGNTGELFF
cdr3_nt: TGTGCCAGCTCGAGGGTAGGGAACACCGGGGAGCTGTTTTTT

j_call: TRBJ2-1
clone_size: -
d_call: TRBD1
v_call: TRBV9
cdr3_aa: CASSTDRGIEQFF
cdr3_nt: TGTGCCAGCAGCACGGACAGGGGGATTGAGCAGTTCTTC

j_call: TRBJ2-3
clone_size: many
d_call: TRBD2
v_call: TRBV7-6
cdr3_aa: CASSSRGVGADTQYF
cdr3_nt: TGTGCCAGCAGCTCTCGGGGGGTTGGGGCAGATACGCAGTATTTT

j_call: TRBJ1-5
clone_size: -
d_call: -
v_call: TRBV19
cdr3_aa: CASRVVLQGQPQHF
cdr3_nt: TGTGCCAGTAGGGTTGTACTTCAGGGACAGCCCCAGCATTTT

j_call: TRBJ2-1
clone_size: many
d_call: -
v_call: TRBV7-9
cdr3_aa: CASSLGAWAVNYNEQFF
cdr3_nt: TGTGCCAGCAGCTTAGGGGCCTGGGCGGTAAACTACAATGAGCAGTTCTTC

j_call: TRBJ1-1
clone_size: few
d_call: -
v_call: TRBV18
cdr3_aa: CASSTSPNTEAFF
cdr3_nt: TGTGCCAGCTCGACATCCCCGAACACTGAAGCTTTCTTT

j_call: TRBJ1-3
clone_size: few
d_call: -
v_call: TRBV13
cdr3_aa: CASSGGSFSGNTIYF
cdr3_nt: TGTGCCAGCAGCGGCGGGTCCTTCTCTGGAAACACCATATATTTT

j_call: TRBJ2-3
clone_size: many
d_call: -
v_call: TRBV12-3/TRBV12-4
cdr3_aa: CASSLRLNTDTQYF
cdr3_nt: TGTGCCAGCAGTTTGAGGCTGAACACAGATACGCAGTATTTT

j_call: TRBJ1-6
clone_size: many
d_call: -
v_call: TRBV15
cdr3_aa: CATSSEARNSPLHF
cdr3_nt: TGTGCCACCAGCAGCGAGGCCAGGAATTCACCCCTCCACTTT

j_call: TRBJ2-1
clone_size: few
d_call: -
v_call: TRBV3-1
cdr3_aa: CASSQVPGSVNEQFF
cdr3_nt: TGTGCCAGCAGCCAAGTTCCCGGGAGCGTCAATGAGCAGTTCTTC

j_call: TRBJ1-1
clone_size: many
d_call: -
v_call: TRBV2
cdr3_aa: CASSETGMNTEAFF
cdr3_nt: TGTGCCAGCAGTGAAACAGGGATGAACACTGAAGCTTTCTTT

j_call: TRBJ1-5
clone_size: many
d_call: TRBD1
v_call: TRBV7-8
cdr3_aa: CASTPDRASNQPQHF
cdr3_nt: TGTGCCAGCACCCCGGACAGGGCGAGCAATCAGCCCCAGCATTTT

j_call: TRBJ2-2
clone_size: many
d_call: TRBD1
v_call: TRBV10-3
cdr3_aa: CAISEPRTGRLNTGELFF
cdr3_nt: TGTGCCATCAGTGAGCCGAGGACAGGCAGACTTAACACCGGGGAGCTGTTTTTT

j_call: TRBJ2-6
clone_size: many
d_call: -
v_call: TRBV7-9
cdr3_aa: CASSFLAGRNTHSGANVLTF
cdr3_nt: TGTGCCAGCAGCTTTCTCGCAGGACGCAATACCCACTCTGGGGCCAACGTCCTGACTTTC